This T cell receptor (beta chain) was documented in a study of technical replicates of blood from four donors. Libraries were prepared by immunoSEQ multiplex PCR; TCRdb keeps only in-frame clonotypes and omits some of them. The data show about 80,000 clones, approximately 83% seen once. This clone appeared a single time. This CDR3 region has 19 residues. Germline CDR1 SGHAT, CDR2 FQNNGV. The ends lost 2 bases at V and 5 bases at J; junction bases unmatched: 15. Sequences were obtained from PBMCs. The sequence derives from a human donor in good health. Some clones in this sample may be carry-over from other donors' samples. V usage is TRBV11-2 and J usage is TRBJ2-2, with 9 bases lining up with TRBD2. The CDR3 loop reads CASSLLGRRAGGSTGELFF. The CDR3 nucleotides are TGTGCCAGCAGCTTATTGGGCAGGAGAGCGGGAGGTTCTACCGGGGAGCTGTTTTTT.